The sequence of this T cell receptor beta chain was determined in a study of T cell clonality in common variable immunodeficiency. General observations from the study: In common variable immunodeficiency, TCR beta chains reportedly carried fewer deletions and N-nucleotide insertions.

Generated by immunoSEQ multiplex PCR, the TCRdb table keeps only in-frame clones and is missing some. The repertoire consists of over 30,000 clones, none detected only once. CDR3 length: 18 amino acids. Per the germline V gene, CDR1 is SGHRS and CDR2 is YFSETQ. V lost 3 bases to trimming and J lost 5 bases, with 23 bases between them. About this clone: The antigen is unknown. Read coverage stops 3 residues before the CDR3 terminus; the germline J gene supplies the remainder.

The receptor comes from a human donor with common variable immunodeficiency. The V gene is TRBV5-1, the J gene TRBJ2-2, with D perhaps TRBD2 (5 bases). Sequenced: peripheral blood mononuclear cells. CDR3 protein: CASSSVGRSRARTGELFF. The CDR3 DNA, read in part, is TGCGCCAGCAGCTCGGTGGGCAGGTCGAGGGCGCGTACCGGGGAG.